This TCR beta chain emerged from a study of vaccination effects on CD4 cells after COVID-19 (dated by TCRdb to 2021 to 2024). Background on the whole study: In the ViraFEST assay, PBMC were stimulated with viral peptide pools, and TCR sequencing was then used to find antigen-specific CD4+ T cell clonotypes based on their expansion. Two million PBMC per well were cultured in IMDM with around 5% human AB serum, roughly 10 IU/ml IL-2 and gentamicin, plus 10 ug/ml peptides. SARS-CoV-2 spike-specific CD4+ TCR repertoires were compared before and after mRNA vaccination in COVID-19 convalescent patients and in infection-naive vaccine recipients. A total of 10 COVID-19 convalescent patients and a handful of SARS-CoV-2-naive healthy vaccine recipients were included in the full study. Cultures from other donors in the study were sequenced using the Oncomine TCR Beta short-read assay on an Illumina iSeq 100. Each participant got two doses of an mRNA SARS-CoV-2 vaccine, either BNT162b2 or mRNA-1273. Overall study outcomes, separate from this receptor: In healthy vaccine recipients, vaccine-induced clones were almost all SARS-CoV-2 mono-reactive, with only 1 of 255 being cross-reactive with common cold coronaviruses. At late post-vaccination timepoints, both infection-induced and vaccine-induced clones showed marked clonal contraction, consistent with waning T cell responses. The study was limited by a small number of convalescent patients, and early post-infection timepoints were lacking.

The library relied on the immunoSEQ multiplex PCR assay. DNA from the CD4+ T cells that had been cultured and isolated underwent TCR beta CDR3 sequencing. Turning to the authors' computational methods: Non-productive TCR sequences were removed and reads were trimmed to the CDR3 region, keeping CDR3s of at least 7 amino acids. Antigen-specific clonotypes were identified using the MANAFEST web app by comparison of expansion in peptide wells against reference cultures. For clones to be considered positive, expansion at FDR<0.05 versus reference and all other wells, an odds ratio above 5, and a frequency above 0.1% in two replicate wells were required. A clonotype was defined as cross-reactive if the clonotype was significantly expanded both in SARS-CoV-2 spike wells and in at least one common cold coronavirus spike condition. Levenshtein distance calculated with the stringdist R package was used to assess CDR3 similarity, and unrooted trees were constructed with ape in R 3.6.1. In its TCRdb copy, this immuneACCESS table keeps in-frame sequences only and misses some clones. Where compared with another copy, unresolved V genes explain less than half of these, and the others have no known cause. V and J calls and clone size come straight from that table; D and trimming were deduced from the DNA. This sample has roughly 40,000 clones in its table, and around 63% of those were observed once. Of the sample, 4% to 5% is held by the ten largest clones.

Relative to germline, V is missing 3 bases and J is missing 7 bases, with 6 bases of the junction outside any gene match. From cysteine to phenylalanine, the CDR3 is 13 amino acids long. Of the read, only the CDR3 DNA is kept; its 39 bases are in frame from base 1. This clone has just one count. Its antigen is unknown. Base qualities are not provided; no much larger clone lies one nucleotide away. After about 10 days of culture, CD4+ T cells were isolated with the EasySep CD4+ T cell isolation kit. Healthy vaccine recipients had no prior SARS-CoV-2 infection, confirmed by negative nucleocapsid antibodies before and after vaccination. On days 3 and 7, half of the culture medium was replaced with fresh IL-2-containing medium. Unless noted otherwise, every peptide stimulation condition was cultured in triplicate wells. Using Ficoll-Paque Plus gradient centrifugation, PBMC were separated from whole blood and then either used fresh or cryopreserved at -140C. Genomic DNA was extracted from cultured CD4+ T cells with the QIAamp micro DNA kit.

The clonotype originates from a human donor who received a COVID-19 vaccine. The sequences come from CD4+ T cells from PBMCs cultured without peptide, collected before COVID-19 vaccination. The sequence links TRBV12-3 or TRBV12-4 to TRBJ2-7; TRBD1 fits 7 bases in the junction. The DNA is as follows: TGTGCCAGCAGTTTGGCTCAGGGGGTTGAGCAGTACTTC. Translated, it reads CASSLAQGVEQYF.